This T cell receptor beta chain emerged from a study of identical twins (TCRdb year 2016). In the study overall: The study deep-sequenced TCR alpha and beta repertoires from monozygotic twins, unrelated adults of various ages and cord blood to test whether fetal clonotypes persist. To rule out contamination, replicate twin experiments were performed at different times with different library preparation protocols.

There are a few counts of this clonotype. The specificity of this receptor is unknown. Qualities for individual bases were not recorded, and no much larger clone is one base off. Library preparation was by 5' RACE. TCRdb lists the instrument as Illumina HiSeq 2000. Template switching added a universal primer binding site, and the final cDNA carried a unique molecular identifier that allowed TCR cDNA molecules to be counted accurately. Specific primers in the conserved constant-segment region were used to synthesize first-strand cDNA for the TCR alpha and beta chains. Each cDNA library was double barcoded, with a SMART-Mk sample barcode plus Illumina barcodes, to control for contamination. TruSeq adapter sequences and Illumina sample barcodes were added in two successive PCR steps. The TCR alpha and beta cDNA libraries were sequenced on the Illumina HiSeq platform using custom primers. Turning to the authors' computational methods: Unique molecular identifiers were extracted from raw reads with MiGEC, and CDR3 positions were determined with MiXCR. For each individual, recombination models were inferred using an EM algorithm with the repgenHMM and IGoR tools. The analysis of shared clonotypes was done with the tcR package in R, with sharing normalized by the product of cloneset sizes. Out-of-frame nonproductive sequences were analyzed to study raw recombination free of thymic and clonal selection effects. In TCRdb, the public reads were trimmed at Q25 with fastp and aligned with MiXCR, with productive beta chains retained. Every distinct CDR3 protein forms one entry, paired with its most common genes and DNA. The V and J calls shown here were made by TCRdb, not taken from the authors' results. Counted in this sample were fewer than 250,000 distinct CDR3 sequences; approximately 6.8% of them appeared once. The leading ten clones occupy over 5% of the sample.

All donors were healthy Caucasians. The twin cohort consisted of three pairs of female monozygotic twins, all aged roughly 18 to 29 years. CD4+ and CD8+ T cell populations were isolated with positive isolation kits from Invitrogen. Here is what the overall study found, with its caveats: Because the same donors could not be followed over many years, the conclusions depended on cross-sectional statistical analysis. Compared with coincidental sharing between unrelated individuals, out-of-frame TCR alpha sequences shared between twins showed an excess of sequences with low generation probability. Excess twin sharing in beta out-of-frame sequences was weaker because fewer shared sequences lowered the signal-to-noise ratio. Fewer insertions were carried by abundant cord blood beta clonotypes; a weaker similar trend was observed in young adult naive repertoires, while no such trend was observed in memory repertoires. Zero-insertion analyses could be partly confounded by invariant T cells such as MAIT and iNKT, though diverse VJ usage argued against such confounding for most clonotypes. In monozygotic twins, recombination models systematically underestimated out-of-frame TCR alpha sharing, but the models matched the sharing seen between unrelated individuals.

CDR1 and CDR2 are drawn from the germline V gene: MDHEN, SYDVKM. Trimming costs V 8 bases and J 4 bases, and their ends lie 23 bases apart. Taken from cysteine to phenylalanine, the CDR3 has 16 residues. Just the 48-base CDR3 DNA is kept, in frame starting at base 1. These same records also appear under a second study, on yellow fever vaccine responses in identical twins. The second study's paper adds: According to the authors, the vaccine-induced T cell response in identical twins seemed to be partly convergent and partly specific to each individual. In identical twins, the study followed T cell clones that responded to the vaccine with precision.

The receptor was derived from a woman between 18 and 29 years old in good health. Sequenced sample: CD8+ T cells sorted from blood. In this chain, TRBV28 is recombined with TRBJ2-5; the D gene cannot be resolved beyond TRBD1 or TRBD2, each matching 5 bases. The CDR3 in this case is CASGFAFQGGGETQYF. Read as DNA, the sequence is TGTGCCAGCGGGTTCGCCTTCCAGGGTGGGGGAGAGACCCAGTACTTC.